The 9 T cell receptor beta chains reported below all come from one sample, sequenced in a study of T-cell memory formation after mild COVID-19. In TCRdb, the 5' RACE reads were re-called with MiXCR into one record per CDR3 protein. The sample yields about 200,000 distinct CDR3 sequences, more than 8% seen once. The sequencing input was PBMCs or a T cell subset sorted from them (not recorded which). These receptors all come from a man between 18 and 29 years old who had mild COVID-19 (a few samples of this study predate the infection). Cell type and time point are not known.

This clonotype came up many times. V is TRBV20-1 and J is TRBJ2-3; weak D call: TRBD2 (6 bases). Germline loops: CDR1 DFQATT, CDR2 SNEGSKA (reference sequence). This CDR3 region has 13 residues. V was pared by 6 bases and J by 4 bases, with 14 bases between. CDR3 DNA sequence: TGCAGTGCGGGACTGACTAGTCCAGATACGCAGTATTTT. Its translation: CSAGLTSPDTQYF.

The chain recombines TRBV6-5 with TRBJ1-1; 7 nucleotides agree with TRBD1. The V segment lost 8 bases and the J segment 2 bases; nucleotides outside the gene matches: 5. The CDR3 spans 13 residues. In germline, CDR1 is MNHEY, CDR2 SVGAGI. The CDR3 DNA reads TGTGCCAGCCTGAGACAGGGCAACACTGAAGCTTTCTTT. Its translation is CASLRQGNTEAFF.

This clonotype was seen a handful of times. The gene calls are TRBV7-6 and TRBJ2-5; possible D gene TRBD1, 6 bases. This CDR3 region has 13 residues. From germline, CDR1 is SGHVS and CDR2 FNYEAQ. V gave up 4 bases and J gave up 5 bases, with 11 bases separating them. Here the CDR3 DNA reads TGTGCCAGCAGCTCAGGGGCTTGGGAGACCCAGTACTTC. It yields the protein CASSSGAWETQYF.

The J gene is TRBJ2-7, the V gene TRBV5-1; D gene unclear. The CDR3 is 12 amino acids. Germline assignment: CDR1 SGHRS and CDR2 YFSETQ. Trimming took 0 bases from V and 5 from J, leaving 6 bases between them. CDR3 nucleotide sequence: TGCGCCAGCAGCTTGGAAGGGAACGAGCAGTACTTC. As protein: CASSLEGNEQYF.

This chain links TRBV2 with TRBJ1-4; weak D call: TRBD1 (6 bases). Trimming left V 7 bases short and J 4 bases short, with 22 bases between. The CDR3 sequence is 17 residues long. Germline CDR1 is SNHLY and CDR2 is FYNNEI. CDR3 coding DNA: TGTGCCAGCAACCCTAATCCACACAGGGCGAGTAATGAAAAACTGTTTTTT. Its translation: CASNPNPHRASNEKLFF. The variable domain in full, with the rest retrieved from reference TRBV2 and TRBJ1-4, is EPEVTQTPSHQVTQMGQEVILRCVPISNHLYFYWYRQILGQKVEFLVSFYNNEISEKSEIFDDQFSVERPDGSNFTLKIRSTKLEDSAMYFCASNPNPHRASNEKLFFGSGTQLSVL.

This clonotype was detected ten times or more. The V and J genes are TRBV5-1 and TRBJ2-3, with D perhaps given as TRBD1 or TRBD2 (5 bases each). There are 15 residues in the CDR3. V was clipped by 5 bases and J by 2 bases, with 15 bases between them. From germline, CDR1 is SGHRS and CDR2 YFSETQ. The CDR3 nucleotides read TGCGCCAGCAGGGGACCTACTCTAAACACAGATACGCAGTATTTT. Translation gives CASRGPTLNTDTQYF.

The chain links TRBV7-3 to TRBJ1-2, with 7 bases identical to TRBD1. The V gene end was trimmed by 1 base and the J gene end by 5 bases; junction bases not matched to a gene: 16. Germline values: CDR1 SGHTA, CDR2 FQGTGA. This CDR3 comprises 18 residues. The CDR3 spells CASSLKGRGSTGVYGYTF. The CDR3 DNA is TGTGCCAGCAGCTTAAAGGGCCGGGGGTCCACAGGGGTTTATGGCTACACCTTC.

Only a few counts were recorded for this clonotype. This chain's CDR3 is CASSEGQTQETQYF. The DNA of the CDR3 is TGTGCCAGCAGCGAGGGACAAACGCAAGAGACCCAGTACTTC. The chain combines TRBV28 with TRBJ2-5; weak D call: TRBD1 (6 bases). The germline V gene encodes CDR1 MDHEN and CDR2 SYDVKM. CDR3 length: 14 amino acids. V lost 6 bases and J lost 2, with 13 bases in between.

A few counts support this clonotype. The V gene is TRBV7-8, the J gene TRBJ1-2, with TRBD1 identical over 8 bases. Germline V lookup: CDR1 SGHVS, CDR2 FQNEAQ. J was trimmed by 0 bases and V by 5 bases; bases with no gene match: 2. This CDR3 has 14 residues. The DNA for the CDR3 is TGTGCCAGCAGCCTGACAGGGGCTAACTATGGCTACACCTTC. As protein: CASSLTGANYGYTF. Combining the CDR3 with reference TRBV7-8 and TRBJ1-2 gives the whole variable domain GAGVSQSPRYKVAKRGQDVALRCDPISGHVSLFWYQQALGQGPEFLTYFQNEAQLDKSGLPSDRFFAERPEGSVSTLKIQRTQQEDSAVYLCASSLTGANYGYTFGSGTRLTVV.